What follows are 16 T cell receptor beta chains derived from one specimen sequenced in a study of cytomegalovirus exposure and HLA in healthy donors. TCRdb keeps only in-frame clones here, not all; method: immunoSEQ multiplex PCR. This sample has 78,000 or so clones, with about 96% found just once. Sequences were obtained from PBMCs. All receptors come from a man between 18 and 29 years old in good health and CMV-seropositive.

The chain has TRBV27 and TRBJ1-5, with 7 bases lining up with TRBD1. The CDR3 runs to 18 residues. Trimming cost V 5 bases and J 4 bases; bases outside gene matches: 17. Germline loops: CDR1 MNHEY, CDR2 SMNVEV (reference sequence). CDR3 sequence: CASSRLWIETGNNQPQHF. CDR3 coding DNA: TGTGCCAGCAGTCGCTTATGGATCGAGACAGGGAATAATCAGCCCCAGCATTTT.

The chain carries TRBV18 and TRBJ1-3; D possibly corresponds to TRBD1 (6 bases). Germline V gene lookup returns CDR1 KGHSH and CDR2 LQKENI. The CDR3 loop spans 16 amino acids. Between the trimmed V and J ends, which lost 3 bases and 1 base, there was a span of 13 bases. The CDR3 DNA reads TGTGCCAGCTCACCCCGCGGGGGCTATTCTGGAAACACCATATATTTT. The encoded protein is CASSPRGGYSGNTIYF.

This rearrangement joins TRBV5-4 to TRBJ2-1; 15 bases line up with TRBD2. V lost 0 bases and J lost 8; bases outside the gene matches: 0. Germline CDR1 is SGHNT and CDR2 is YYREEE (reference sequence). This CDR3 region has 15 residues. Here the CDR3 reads CASSLGTSGRDEQFF. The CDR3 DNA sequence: TGTGCCAGCAGCTTGGGGACTAGCGGGAGGGATGAGCAGTTCTTC.

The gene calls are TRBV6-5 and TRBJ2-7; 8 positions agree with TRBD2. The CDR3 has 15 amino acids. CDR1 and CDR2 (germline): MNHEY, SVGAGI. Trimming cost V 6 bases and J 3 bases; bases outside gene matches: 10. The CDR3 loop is CASRGLAGQYYEQYF. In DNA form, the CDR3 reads TGTGCCAGCAGGGGCCTAGCGGGCCAATACTACGAGCAGTACTTC.

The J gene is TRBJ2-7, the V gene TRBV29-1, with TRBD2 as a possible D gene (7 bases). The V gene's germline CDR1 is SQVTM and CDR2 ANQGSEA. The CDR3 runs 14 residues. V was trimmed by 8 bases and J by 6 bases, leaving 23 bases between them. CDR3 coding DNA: TGCAGCACTTCTGGAGGCCCAGGGGAGGGCGAGCAGTACTTC. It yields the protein CSTSGGPGEGEQYF.

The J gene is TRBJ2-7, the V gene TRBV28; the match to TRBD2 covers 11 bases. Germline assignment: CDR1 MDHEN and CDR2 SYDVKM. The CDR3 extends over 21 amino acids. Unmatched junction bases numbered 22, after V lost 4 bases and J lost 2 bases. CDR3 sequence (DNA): TGTGCCAGCAGTTCTACTTTAGCGGGAGGGCTTCGTAAAGCAAAAACCTACGAGCAGTACTTC. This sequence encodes CASSSTLAGGLRKAKTYEQYF.

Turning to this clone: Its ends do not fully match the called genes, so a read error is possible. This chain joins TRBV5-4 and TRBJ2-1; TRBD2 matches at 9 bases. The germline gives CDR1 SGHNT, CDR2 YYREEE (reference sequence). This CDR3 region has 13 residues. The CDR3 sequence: CASGLAGDNEQFF. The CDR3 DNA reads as TGTGCCAGCGGCTTAGCGGGAGACAATGAGCAGTTCTTC.

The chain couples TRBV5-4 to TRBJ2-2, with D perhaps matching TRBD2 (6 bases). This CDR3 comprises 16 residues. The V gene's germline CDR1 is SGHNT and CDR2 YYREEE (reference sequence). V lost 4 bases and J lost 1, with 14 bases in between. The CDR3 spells CASSPRGSGNTGELFF. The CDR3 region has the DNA TGTGCCAGCAGCCCTCGGGGTAGCGGGAACACCGGGGAGCTGTTTTTT.

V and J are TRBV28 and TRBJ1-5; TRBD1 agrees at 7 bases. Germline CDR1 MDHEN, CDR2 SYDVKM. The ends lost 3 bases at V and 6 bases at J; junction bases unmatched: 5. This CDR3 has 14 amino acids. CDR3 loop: CASSFLGDSQPQHF. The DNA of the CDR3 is TGTGCCAGCAGTTTTTTGGGGGACAGTCAGCCCCAGCATTTT.

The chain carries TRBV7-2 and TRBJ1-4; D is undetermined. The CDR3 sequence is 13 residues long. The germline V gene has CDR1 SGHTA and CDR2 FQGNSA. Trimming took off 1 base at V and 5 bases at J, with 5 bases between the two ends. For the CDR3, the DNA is TGTGCCAGCAGCTTAGAACACAATGAAAAACTGTTTTTT. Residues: CASSLEHNEKLFF.

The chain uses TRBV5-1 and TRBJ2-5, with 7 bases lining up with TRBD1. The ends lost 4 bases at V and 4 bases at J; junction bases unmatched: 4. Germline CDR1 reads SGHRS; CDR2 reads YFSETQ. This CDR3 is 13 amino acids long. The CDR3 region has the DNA TGCGCCAGCAGCATGGACAGGCGAGAGACCCAGTACTTC. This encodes CASSMDRRETQYF.

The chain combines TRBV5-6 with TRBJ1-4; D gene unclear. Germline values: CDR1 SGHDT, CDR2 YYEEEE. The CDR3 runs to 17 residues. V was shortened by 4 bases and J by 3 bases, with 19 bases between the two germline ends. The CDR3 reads CASSRAPTNGANEKLFF. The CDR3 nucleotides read TGTGCCAGCAGCAGAGCCCCTACGAACGGGGCTAATGAAAAACTGTTTTTT.

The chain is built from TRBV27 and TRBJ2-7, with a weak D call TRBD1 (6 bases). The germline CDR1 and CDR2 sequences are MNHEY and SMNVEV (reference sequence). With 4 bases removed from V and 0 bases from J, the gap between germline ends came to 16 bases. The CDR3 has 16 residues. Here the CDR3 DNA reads TGTGCCAGCAGTTCACAGGTTGGCAGGGGCTCCTACGAGCAGTACTTC. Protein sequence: CASSSQVGRGSYEQYF.

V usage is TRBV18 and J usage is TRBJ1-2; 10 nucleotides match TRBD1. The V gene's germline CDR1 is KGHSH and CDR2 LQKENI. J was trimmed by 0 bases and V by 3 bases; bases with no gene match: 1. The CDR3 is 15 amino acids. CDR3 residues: CASSPGTGANYGYTF. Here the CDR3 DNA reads TGTGCCAGCTCACCCGGGACAGGGGCTAACTATGGCTACACCTTC.

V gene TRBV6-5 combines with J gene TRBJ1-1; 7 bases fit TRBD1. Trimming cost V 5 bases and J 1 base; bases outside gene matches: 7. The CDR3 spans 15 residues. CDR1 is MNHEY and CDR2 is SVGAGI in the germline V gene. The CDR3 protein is CASSGQGGRNTEAFF. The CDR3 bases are TGTGCCAGCAGTGGCCAAGGGGGCCGGAACACTGAAGCTTTCTTT.

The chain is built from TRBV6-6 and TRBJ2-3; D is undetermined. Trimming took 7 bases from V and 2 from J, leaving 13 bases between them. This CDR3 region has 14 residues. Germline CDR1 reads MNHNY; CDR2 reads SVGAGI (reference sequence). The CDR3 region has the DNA TGTGCCAGCAAGAAGGAGCCCATCACAGATACGCAGTATTTT. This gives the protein CASKKEPITDTQYF.